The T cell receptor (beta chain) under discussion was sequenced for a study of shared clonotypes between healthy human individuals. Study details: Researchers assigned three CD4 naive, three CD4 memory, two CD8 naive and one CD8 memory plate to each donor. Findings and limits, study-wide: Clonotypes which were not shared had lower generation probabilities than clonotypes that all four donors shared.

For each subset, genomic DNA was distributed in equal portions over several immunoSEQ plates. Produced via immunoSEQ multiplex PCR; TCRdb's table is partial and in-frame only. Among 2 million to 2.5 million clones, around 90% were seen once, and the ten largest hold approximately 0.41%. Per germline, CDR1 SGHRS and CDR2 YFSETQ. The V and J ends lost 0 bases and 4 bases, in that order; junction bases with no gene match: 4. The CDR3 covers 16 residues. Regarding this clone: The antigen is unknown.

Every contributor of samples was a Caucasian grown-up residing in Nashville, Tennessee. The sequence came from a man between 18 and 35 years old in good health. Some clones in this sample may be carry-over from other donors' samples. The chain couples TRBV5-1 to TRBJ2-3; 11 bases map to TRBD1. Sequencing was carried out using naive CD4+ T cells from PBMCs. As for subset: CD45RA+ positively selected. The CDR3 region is CASSLGGQGASDTQYF. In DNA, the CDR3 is TGCGCCAGCAGCTTGGGAGGACAGGGGGCATCAGATACGCAGTATTTT.